The rows below give T cell receptor beta chains drawn from one sample of a study of patients and donors after allogeneic stem cell transplantation. TCRdb passed the RT-PCR reads through MiXCR, listing each CDR3 protein once. The table has 900,000 to 1,000,000 distinct CDR3 sequences, about a sixth seen once; the top ten hold roughly 6%. The sample comprised blood, either unsorted or a sorted T cell fraction (not recorded which). All receptors derive from a human donor who was either an allogeneic HSCT recipient or a stem cell or donor lymphocyte infusion donor (not recorded which). It is not recorded whose cells these are; they may come from a transplant donor. CDR3s include the opening cysteine and the closing phenylalanine or tryptophan. The D gene is left open where the match is weak. Not all rows give a size; the values are once, few, many and, for expanded clones, a class.

j_call	v_call	d_call	clone_size	cdr3_nt	cdr3_aa
TRBJ2-2	TRBV7-2	NA	NA	TGTGCCAGCAGCGCGCGCCTAACCGCGAACACCGGGGAGCTGTTTTTT	CASSARLTANTGELFF
TRBJ2-2	TRBV6-5	NA	few	TGTGCCAGCAGTTACATACCCGGGGAGCTGTTTTTT	CASSYIPGELFF
TRBJ2-3	TRBV24-1	NA	few	TGTGCCACCAGTGCAGACCGCCATAGCACAGATACGCAGTATTTT	CATSADRHSTDTQYF
TRBJ1-4	TRBV6-1	NA	few	TGTGCCAGCAGTCCGACGTCAGCAACTAATGAAAAACTGTTTTTT	CASSPTSATNEKLFF
TRBJ2-2	TRBV6-7	NA	NA	TGTGCCAGCACCCCGGGACACCCAACCGGGGAGCTGTTTTTT	CASTPGHPTGELFF
TRBJ2-3	TRBV6-1	NA	few	TGTGCCAGCAGTCCCGGAGTGCGGGAAAGCACAGATACGCAGTATTTT	CASSPGVRESTDTQYF
TRBJ2-7	TRBV3-1	TRBD2	NA	TGTGCCAGCAGCCGAGGACAGAGCGGGGGCTCCTACGAGCAGTACTTC	CASSRGQSGGSYEQYF
TRBJ2-7	TRBV6-5	NA	NA	TGTGCCAGCAGTTTATATGCTGGGGGCGAGCAGTACTTC	CASSLYAGGEQYF
TRBJ2-7	TRBV12-3/TRBV12-4	NA	few	TGTGCCAGCAGTCCTACGGAGCAGTACTTC	CASSPTEQYF
TRBJ1-6	TRBV12-3/TRBV12-4	TRBD1	NA	TGTGCCAGCAGTTTATTGTTTGGCAGGGGGAATTCACCCCTCCACTTT	CASSLLFGRGNSPLHF
TRBJ2-3	TRBV10-3	TRBD2	NA	TGTGCCACCGGGACTAGCGGGAGTGTCACAGATACGCAGTATTTT	CATGTSGSVTDTQYF
TRBJ2-3	TRBV18	NA	NA	TGTGCCAGCTCACCGGGGACATTGGGCACAGATACGCAGTATTTT	CASSPGTLGTDTQYF
TRBJ1-4	TRBV27	NA	few	TGTGCCAGCAGTTTATCCCGGCCGGACCATGAAAAACTGTTTTTT	CASSLSRPDHEKLFF
TRBJ2-2	TRBV5-1	NA	few	TGCGCCAGCAGCTTGGCATTCCCAGCTAACACCGGGGAGCTGTTTTTT	CASSLAFPANTGELFF
TRBJ2-5	TRBV7-8	NA	NA	TGTGCCAGCAGTTTCCGGGACGTTGGGCGGACCCAGTACTTC	CASSFRDVGRTQYF
TRBJ1-2	TRBV29-1	TRBD1	many	TGCAGCGCCTGGAGACAGGGTTATGGCTACACCTTC	CSAWRQGYGYTF
TRBJ2-7	TRBV5-1	NA	NA	TGCGCCAGCAGCCTCCACAGGGGGAGGGCTTACGAGCAGTACTTC	CASSLHRGRAYEQYF
TRBJ1-1	TRBV25-1	NA	few	TGTGCCAGCGAGGGGGATCTGAACACTGAAGCTTTCTTT	CASEGDLNTEAFF
TRBJ1-4	TRBV5-5	TRBD1	NA	TGTGCCAGCAGCCGAATGACGGACAGGATGATGGGGAAACTGTTTTTT	CASSRMTDRMMGKLFF
TRBJ2-7	TRBV11-2	TRBD1	few	TGTGCCAGCAGCTACTGGACAGGGGCCTACGAGCAGTACTTC	CASSYWTGAYEQYF
TRBJ1-1	TRBV18	TRBD1	NA	TGTGCCAGCTCACCGGCCGGGACAGGGGGTACTGAAGCTTTCTTT	CASSPAGTGGTEAFF
TRBJ2-7	TRBV2	TRBD2	NA	TGTGCCAGCAGTGCGACGGGACTAGCGGAGGAACCATACGAGCAGTACTTC	CASSATGLAEEPYEQYF
TRBJ1-1	TRBV3-1	NA	NA	TGTGCCAGCAGCCTCCGGGACGGCCCCTCAAACACTGAAGCTTTCTTT	CASSLRDGPSNTEAFF
TRBJ1-5	TRBV12-3/TRBV12-4	NA	few	TGTGCCTCCCATCCGGAAAATAGCAATCAGCCCCAGCATTTT	CASHPENSNQPQHF
TRBJ1-2	TRBV12-3/TRBV12-4	TRBD1	NA	TGTGCCAGCAGTTCCCGACAGGGATCTAACTATGGCTACACCTTC	CASSSRQGSNYGYTF
TRBJ1-6	TRBV5-1	NA	few	TGCGCCAGCAGCTACCACCAGGGAGACTATAATTCACCCCTCCACTTT	CASSYHQGDYNSPLHF
TRBJ2-3	TRBV15	TRBD2	many	TGTGCCACCAGCAGAGAGGCTAGCGGGAGGAGTAGGGATACGCAGTATTTT	CATSREASGRSRDTQYF
TRBJ2-1	TRBV6-5	TRBD2	NA	TGTGCCAGCAGTTACTCCCAGCGGGGGGGTTTAAATGAGCAGTTCTTC	CASSYSQRGGLNEQFF
TRBJ1-1	TRBV12-3/TRBV12-4	NA	few	TGTGCCGCCGGGGGGAACACTGAAGCTTTCTTT	CAAGGNTEAFF
TRBJ2-5	TRBV20-1	NA	NA	TGCAGTTTTGACATAGGAGTGCGGGAGACCCAGTACTTC	CSFDIGVRETQYF
TRBJ1-2	TRBV6-1	TRBD1	few	TGTGCCAGCAGTGAGGGACAGACCTATAACTATGGCTACACCTTC	CASSEGQTYNYGYTF
TRBJ2-3	TRBV20-1	TRBD2	NA	TGCAGTGCTACCTCAACTAGCGGGGGGGCCTATACGCAGTATTTT	CSATSTSGGAYTQYF
TRBJ1-2	TRBV27	NA	few	TGTGCCAGCAGTCCAGGTGGGGTCAGCTATGGCTACACCTTC	CASSPGGVSYGYTF
TRBJ2-3	TRBV20-1	TRBD1	NA	TGCAGTGCTAGCGCTACTCGACAGGGACCGAGCACAGATACGCAGTATTTT	CSASATRQGPSTDTQYF
TRBJ2-1	TRBV7-2	TRBD2	NA	TGTGCCAGCAGCTTGAAAAGCGGGGTCCCTTACAATGAGCAGTTCTTC	CASSLKSGVPYNEQFF
TRBJ2-3	TRBV5-1	NA	few	TGCGCCAGCAGCTTGATAGGGCAGGGGACTAGCACAGATACGCAGTATTTT	CASSLIGQGTSTDTQYF
TRBJ2-1	TRBV6-6	NA	many	TGTGCCAGCAGTTTGGTGGCGGGTGAGCAGTTCTTC	CASSLVAGEQFF
TRBJ2-7	TRBV5-1	TRBD1	few	TGCGCCAGCAGCACGGAAGGGGGCGGACCCTACGAGCAGTACTTC	CASSTEGGGPYEQYF
TRBJ2-7	TRBV2	NA	NA	TGTGCCAGCAGTGAAGCAGGGGGGACTTCCTACGAGCAGTACTTC	CASSEAGGTSYEQYF
TRBJ1-6	TRBV27	NA	few	TGTGCCAGCAGTTTTGGCCAGGATAATTCACCCCTCCACTTT	CASSFGQDNSPLHF
TRBJ2-1	TRBV5-1	NA	few	TGCGCCAGCAGCTCCCCCCGGGACGAGCAGTTCTTC	CASSSPRDEQFF
TRBJ2-3	TRBV5-1	TRBD2	NA	TGCGCCAGCAGCCAAGGACTAGCGTCGGATACGCAGTATTTT	CASSQGLASDTQYF
TRBJ1-5	TRBV20-1	NA	NA	TGCAGTGCTAGCGATCGGCATTCCCAGCCCCAGCATTTT	CSASDRHSQPQHF
TRBJ2-7	TRBV14	NA	NA	TGTGCCAGCAGCCAATATAACCACTACGAGCAGTACTTC	CASSQYNHYEQYF
TRBJ2-1	TRBV3-1	TRBD1	NA	TGTGCCAGCAGCCTAAGACAGGGCCATGAGCAGTTCTTC	CASSLRQGHEQFF
TRBJ1-5	TRBV7-2	NA	many	TGTGCCAGCAGCTTAATGAGACACAGCAATCAGCCCCAGCATTTT	CASSLMRHSNQPQHF
TRBJ2-1	TRBV5-1	TRBD1	NA	TGCGCCAGCAGCTCATGGACAGGGGAAGAGCAGTTCTTC	CASSSWTGEEQFF
TRBJ2-1	TRBV12-3/TRBV12-4	NA	few	TGTGCCAGCTGCGGGGGCCCCTACAATGAGCAGTTCTTC	CASCGGPYNEQFF
TRBJ2-7	TRBV5-1	NA	NA	TGCGCCAGCAGCCCCGACGACCCAGGGACCGTACAGTACTTC	CASSPDDPGTVQYF
TRBJ1-5	TRBV19	NA	NA	TGTGCCAGTAGTTTATCGTACAATCAGCCCCAGCATTTT	CASSLSYNQPQHF
TRBJ2-2	TRBV7-2	NA	NA	TGTGCCAGCAGCTTAATAGGTCGGGCGAACACCGGGGAGCTGTTTTTT	CASSLIGRANTGELFF
TRBJ2-2	TRBV29-1	NA	few	TGCAGCGTTGAGCGCCTAAGTGGGGTCAACACCGGGGAGCTGTTTTTT	CSVERLSGVNTGELFF
TRBJ1-1	TRBV7-2	NA	few	TGTGCCAGCAGCCTAGAACAGGTTTTGGGGACTGAAGCTTTCTTT	CASSLEQVLGTEAFF
TRBJ2-1	TRBV4-2	NA	NA	TGTGCCAGCAGCCCCCGACTGTCTGTCAGTGAGCAGTTCTTC	CASSPRLSVSEQFF
TRBJ2-3	TRBV25-1	TRBD1	few	TGTGCCAGCAGTGAGAACAGGGGGTTCACAGATACGCAGTATTTT	CASSENRGFTDTQYF
TRBJ1-5	TRBV6-5	TRBD1	few	TGTGCCAGCAGTTACAAGGGGGCCAATCAGCCCCAGCATTTT	CASSYKGANQPQHF
TRBJ2-3	TRBV20-1	TRBD2	few	TGCAGTGCTAGACGTAGGCGGGGGAGGGATACAGATACGCAGTATTTT	CSARRRRGRDTDTQYF